A selection of T cell receptor beta chains follows, all from one sample in a study of blood T cells in healthy people across ages. Each CDR3 protein gets one entry after TCRdb re-called the 5' RACE reads with MiXCR. The table shows about a million distinct CDR3 sequences, with about two fifths occurring only once. What was sequenced was blood. All receptors come from a man between 18 and 35 years old in good health. The CDR3 runs from the conserved cysteine through the conserved F or W. Fields, in order: D gene, clone size, V gene, J gene, CDR3 DNA, CDR3 protein. D genes are given only for firm matches. Clone size appears in some rows only: once, few, many, or a class for an expanded clone.

-	-	TRBV12-3/TRBV12-4	TRBJ2-7	TGTGCCAGCAGCCCAGGGGAGGACTACGAGCAGTACTTC	CASSPGEDYEQYF
TRBD1	once	TRBV5-1	TRBJ1-2	TGCGCCAGCAGCTTATGGACAGGGGACGATGGCTACACCTTC	CASSLWTGDDGYTF
-	-	TRBV18	TRBJ2-3	TGTGCCAGCTCACCTCCGACTGCTACGCAGGGAGATACGCAGTATTTT	CASSPPTATQGDTQYF
-	-	TRBV15	TRBJ2-3	TGTGCCACCAGCAGGTCAGGAGTCACAGATACGCAGTATTTT	CATSRSGVTDTQYF
-	-	TRBV20-1	TRBJ1-1	TGCAGTGCTAGAGTAGTGTTACGAAACACTGAAGCTTTCTTT	CSARVVLRNTEAFF
-	-	TRBV29-1	TRBJ1-1	TGCAGCGTTGAACAGGGACAAGCTCTTCCGGAAGCTTTCTTT	CSVEQGQALPEAFF
-	few	TRBV27	TRBJ2-1	TGTGCCAGCAGTTTAAGCCTACCGCGGCGGGAAGAACTAAATGAGCAGTTCTTC	CASSLSLPRREELNEQFF
TRBD1	once	TRBV4-2	TRBJ1-1	TGTGCCAGCAGCCAAGGGGCCGGGACAGCTAATATCCGAGCTTTCTTT	CASSQGAGTANIRAFF
-	few	TRBV12-3/TRBV12-4	TRBJ2-1	TGTGCCAGCACCTTGGGGGGTGATGAGCAGTTCTTC	CASTLGGDEQFF
-	-	TRBV7-9	TRBJ1-3	TGTGCCAGCAGCCAAACGCTGGGGAACACCATATATTTT	CASSQTLGNTIYF
TRBD1	-	TRBV13	TRBJ1-3	TGTGCCAGCAGCTTACGGGACAGAATTGGAAACACCATATATTTT	CASSLRDRIGNTIYF
-	few	TRBV10-3	TRBJ2-1	TGTGCCATCAGTGGGGGCGGTTCCTACAATGAGCAGTTCTTC	CAISGGGSYNEQFF
-	few	TRBV21-1	TRBJ2-7	TGTGCCAGCAGTACAGGGGGCGGAAGTTACGAGCAGTACTTC	CASSTGGGSYEQYF
-	-	TRBV5-1	TRBJ1-2	TGCGCCAGCAGCCCCGGTCAGAAGGATGATGGCTACACCTTC	CASSPGQKDDGYTF
TRBD1	-	TRBV12-3/TRBV12-4	TRBJ2-2	TGTGCCAGCAGTTTCGGGACAGACTACACCGGGGAGCTGTTTTTT	CASSFGTDYTGELFF
-	many	TRBV27	TRBJ2-3	TGTGCCAGCAGTGCAGTGCAGCTCCACACAGATACGCAGTATTTT	CASSAVQLHTDTQYF